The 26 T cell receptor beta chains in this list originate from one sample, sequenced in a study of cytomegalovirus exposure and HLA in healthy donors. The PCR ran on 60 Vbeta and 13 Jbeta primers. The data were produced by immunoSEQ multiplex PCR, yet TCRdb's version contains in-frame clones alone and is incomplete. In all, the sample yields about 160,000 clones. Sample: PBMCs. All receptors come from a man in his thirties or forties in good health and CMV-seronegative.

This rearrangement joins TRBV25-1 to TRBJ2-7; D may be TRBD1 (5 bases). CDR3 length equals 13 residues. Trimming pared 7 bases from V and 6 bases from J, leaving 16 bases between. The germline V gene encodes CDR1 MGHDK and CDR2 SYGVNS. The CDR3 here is CASTPGEGVEQYF. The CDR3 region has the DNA TGTGCCAGCACGCCGGGTGAAGGGGTCGAGCAGTACTTC.

The CDR3 DNA reads TGCAGCGTTGACCGACTAGCGGGAGGTCTCCAAGAGACCCAGTACTTC. It specifies CSVDRLAGGLQETQYF. The chain links TRBV29-1 to TRBJ2-5, with TRBD2 matching over 13 bases. Per the germline V gene, CDR1 is SQVTM and CDR2 is ANQGSEA. The ends lost 3 bases at V and 1 base at J; junction bases unmatched: 5. The length of the CDR3 is 16 residues.

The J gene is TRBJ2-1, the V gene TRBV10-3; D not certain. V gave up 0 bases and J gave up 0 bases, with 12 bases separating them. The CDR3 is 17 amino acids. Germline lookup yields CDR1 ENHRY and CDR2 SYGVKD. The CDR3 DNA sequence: TGTGCCATCAGTGAGTCTAATCGACCTAGCTCCTACAATGAGCAGTTCTTC. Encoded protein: CAISESNRPSSYNEQFF.

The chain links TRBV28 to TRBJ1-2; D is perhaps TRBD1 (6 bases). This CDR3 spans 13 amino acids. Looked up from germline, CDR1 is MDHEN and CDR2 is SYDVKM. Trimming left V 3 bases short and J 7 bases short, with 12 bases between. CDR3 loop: CASSFRQGPGYTF. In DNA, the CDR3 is TGTGCCAGCAGTTTCCGGCAGGGGCCTGGCTACACCTTC.

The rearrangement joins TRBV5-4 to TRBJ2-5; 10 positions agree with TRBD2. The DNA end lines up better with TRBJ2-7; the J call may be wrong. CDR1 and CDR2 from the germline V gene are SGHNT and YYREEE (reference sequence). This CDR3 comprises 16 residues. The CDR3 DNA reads TGTGCCAGCCAAAGCTTGCGTGGACTAGCGGACTCCGAGCAGTACTTC. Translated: CASQSLRGLADSEQYF.

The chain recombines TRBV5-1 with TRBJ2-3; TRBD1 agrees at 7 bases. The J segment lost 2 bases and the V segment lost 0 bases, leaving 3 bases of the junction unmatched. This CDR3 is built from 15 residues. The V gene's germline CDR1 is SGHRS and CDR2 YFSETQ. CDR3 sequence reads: CASSLAGGDTDTQYF. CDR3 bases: TGCGCCAGCAGCTTGGCAGGGGGAGACACAGATACGCAGTATTTT.

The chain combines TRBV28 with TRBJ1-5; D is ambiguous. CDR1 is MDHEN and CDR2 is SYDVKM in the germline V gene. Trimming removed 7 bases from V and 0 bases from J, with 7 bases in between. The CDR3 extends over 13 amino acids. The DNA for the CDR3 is TGTGCCAGCATACTTAATAGCAATCAGCCCCAGCATTTT. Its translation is CASILNSNQPQHF. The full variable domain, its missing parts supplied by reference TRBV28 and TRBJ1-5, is DVKVTQSSRYLVKRTGEKVFLECVQDMDHENMFWYRQDPGLGLRLIYFSYDVKMKEKGDIPEGYSVSREKKERFSLILESASTNQTSMYLCASILNSNQPQHFGDGTRLSIL.

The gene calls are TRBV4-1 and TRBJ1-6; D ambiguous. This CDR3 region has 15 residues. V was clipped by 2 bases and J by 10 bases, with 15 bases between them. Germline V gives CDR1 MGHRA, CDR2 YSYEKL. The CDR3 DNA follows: TGCGCCAGCAGCCAATTATCGACAAGCAGGTCACCCCTCCACTTT. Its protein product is CASSQLSTSRSPLHF.

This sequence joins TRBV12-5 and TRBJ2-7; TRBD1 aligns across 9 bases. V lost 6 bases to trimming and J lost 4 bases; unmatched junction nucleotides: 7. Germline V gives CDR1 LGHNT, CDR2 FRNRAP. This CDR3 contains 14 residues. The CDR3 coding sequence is TGTGCTAGTGGGCCGGGACAGGGTTTTTACGAGCAGTACTTC. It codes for CASGPGQGFYEQYF.

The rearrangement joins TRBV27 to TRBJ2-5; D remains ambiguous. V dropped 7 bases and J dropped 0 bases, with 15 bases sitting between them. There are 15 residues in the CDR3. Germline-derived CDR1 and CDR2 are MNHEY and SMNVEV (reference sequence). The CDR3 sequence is CASKQVFAYQETQYF. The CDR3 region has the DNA TGTGCCAGCAAGCAGGTGTTCGCTTACCAAGAGACCCAGTACTTC.

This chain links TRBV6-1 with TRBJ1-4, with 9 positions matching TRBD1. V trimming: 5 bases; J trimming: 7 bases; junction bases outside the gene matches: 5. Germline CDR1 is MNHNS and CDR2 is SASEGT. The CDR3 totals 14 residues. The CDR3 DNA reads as TGTGCCAGCAGTTTGACAGGGGGAACTGAAAAACTGTTTTTT. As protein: CASSLTGGTEKLFF.

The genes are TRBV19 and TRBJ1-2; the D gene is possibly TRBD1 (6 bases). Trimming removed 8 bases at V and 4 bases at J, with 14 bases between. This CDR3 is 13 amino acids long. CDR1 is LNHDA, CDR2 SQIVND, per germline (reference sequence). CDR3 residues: CASETGLGYGYTF. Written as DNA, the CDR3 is TGTGCCAGTGAAACAGGGCTAGGCTATGGCTACACCTTC.

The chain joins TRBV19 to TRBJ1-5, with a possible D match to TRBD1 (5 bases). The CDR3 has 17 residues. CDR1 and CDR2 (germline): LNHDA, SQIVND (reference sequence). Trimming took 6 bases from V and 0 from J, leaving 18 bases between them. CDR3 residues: CASRGFDRFLSNQPQHF. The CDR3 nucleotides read TGTGCCAGTAGAGGATTTGACAGATTCCTTAGCAATCAGCCCCAGCATTTT.

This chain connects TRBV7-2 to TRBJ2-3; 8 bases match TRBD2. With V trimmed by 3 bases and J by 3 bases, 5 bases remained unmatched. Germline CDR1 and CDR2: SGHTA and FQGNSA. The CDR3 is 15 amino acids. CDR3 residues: CASSFSGTRTDTQYF. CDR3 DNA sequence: TGTGCCAGCAGCTTTTCCGGGACTAGGACAGATACGCAGTATTTT. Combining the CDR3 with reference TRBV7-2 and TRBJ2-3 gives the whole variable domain GAGVSQSPSNKVTEKGKDVELRCDPISGHTALYWYRQSLGQGLEFLIYFQGNSAPDKSGLPSDRFSAERTGGSVSTLTIQRTQQEDSAVYLCASSFSGTRTDTQYFGPGTRLTVL.

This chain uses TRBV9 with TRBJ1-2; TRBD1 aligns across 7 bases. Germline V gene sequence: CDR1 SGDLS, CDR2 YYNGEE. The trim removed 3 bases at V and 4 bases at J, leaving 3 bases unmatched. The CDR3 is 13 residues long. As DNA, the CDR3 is TGTGCCAGCAGCGGAGGGACAGCCTATGGCTACACCTTC. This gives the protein CASSGGTAYGYTF.

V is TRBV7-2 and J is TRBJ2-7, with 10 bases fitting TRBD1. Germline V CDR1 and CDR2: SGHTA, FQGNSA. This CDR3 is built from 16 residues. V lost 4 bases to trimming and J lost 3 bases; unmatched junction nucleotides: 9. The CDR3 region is CASSSGQGGGLYEQYF. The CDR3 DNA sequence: TGTGCCAGCAGCTCCGGACAGGGGGGTGGGCTCTACGAGCAGTACTTC. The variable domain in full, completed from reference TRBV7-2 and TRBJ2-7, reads GAGVSQSPSNKVTEKGKDVELRCDPISGHTALYWYRQSLGQGLEFLIYFQGNSAPDKSGLPSDRFSAERTGGSVSTLTIQRTQQEDSAVYLCASSSGQGGGLYEQYFGPGTRLTVT.

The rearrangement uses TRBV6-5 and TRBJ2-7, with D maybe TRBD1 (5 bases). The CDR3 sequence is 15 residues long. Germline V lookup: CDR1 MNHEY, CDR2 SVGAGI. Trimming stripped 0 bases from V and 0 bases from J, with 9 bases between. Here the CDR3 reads CASSYSQTASYEQYF. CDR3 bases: TGTGCCAGCAGTTACTCCCAGACAGCCTCCTACGAGCAGTACTTC.

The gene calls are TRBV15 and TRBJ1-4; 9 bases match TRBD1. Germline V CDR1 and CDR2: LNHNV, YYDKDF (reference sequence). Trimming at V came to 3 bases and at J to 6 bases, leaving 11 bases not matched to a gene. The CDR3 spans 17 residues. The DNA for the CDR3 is TGTGCCACCAGCAGTCCCGGGACAGGGTTCGGTCATGAAAAACTGTTTTTT. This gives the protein CATSSPGTGFGHEKLFF.

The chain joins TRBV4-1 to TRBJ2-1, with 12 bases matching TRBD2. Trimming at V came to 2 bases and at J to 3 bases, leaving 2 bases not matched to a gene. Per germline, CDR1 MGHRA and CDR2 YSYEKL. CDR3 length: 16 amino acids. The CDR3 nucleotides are TGCGCCAGCAGCCAACTGACTAGCGGGAGCTACAATGAGCAGTTCTTC. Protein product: CASSQLTSGSYNEQFF.

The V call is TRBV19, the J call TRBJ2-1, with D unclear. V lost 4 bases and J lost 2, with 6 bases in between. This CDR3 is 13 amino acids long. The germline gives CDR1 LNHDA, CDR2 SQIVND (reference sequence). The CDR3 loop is CASSTAAYNEQFF. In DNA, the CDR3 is TGTGCCAGTAGTACCGCGGCCTACAATGAGCAGTTCTTC. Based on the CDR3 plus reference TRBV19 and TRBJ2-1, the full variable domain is DGGITQSPKYLFRKEGQNVTLSCEQNLNHDAMYWYRQDPGQGLRLIYYSQIVNDFQKGDIAEGYSVSREKKESFPLTVTSAQKNPTAFYLCASSTAAYNEQFFGPGTRLTVL.

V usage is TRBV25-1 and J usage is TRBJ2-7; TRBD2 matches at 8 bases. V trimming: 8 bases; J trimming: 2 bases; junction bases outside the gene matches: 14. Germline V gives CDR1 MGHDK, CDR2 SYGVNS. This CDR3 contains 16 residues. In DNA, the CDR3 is TGTGCCAGCTCCGCGACTAGCGCCTTTCCAACCTACGAGCAGTACTTC. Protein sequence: CASSATSAFPTYEQYF.

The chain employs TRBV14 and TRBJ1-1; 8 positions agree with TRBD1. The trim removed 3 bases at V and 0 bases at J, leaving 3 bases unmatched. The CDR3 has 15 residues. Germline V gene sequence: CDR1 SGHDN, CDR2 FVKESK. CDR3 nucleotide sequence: TGTGCCAGCAGCCACCTGACAGGGGTGAACACTGAAGCTTTCTTT. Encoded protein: CASSHLTGVNTEAFF. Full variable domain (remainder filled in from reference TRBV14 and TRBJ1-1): EAGVTQFPSHSVIEKGQTVTLRCDPISGHDNLYWYRRVMGKEIKFLLHFVKESKQDESGMPNNRFLAERTGGTYSTLKVQPAELEDSGVYFCASSHLTGVNTEAFFGQGTRLTVV.

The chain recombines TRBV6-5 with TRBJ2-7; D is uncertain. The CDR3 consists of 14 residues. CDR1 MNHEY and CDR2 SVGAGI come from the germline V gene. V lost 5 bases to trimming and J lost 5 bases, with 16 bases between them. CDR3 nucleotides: TGTGCCAGCAGTCTACGGTGGATGAGCGACGAGCAGTACTTC. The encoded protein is CASSLRWMSDEQYF.

The CDR3 is CASSYAGQGWYEQYF. For the CDR3, the DNA is TGTGCCAGCAGTTACGCGGGACAGGGGTGGTACGAGCAGTACTTC. The chain links TRBV6-5 to TRBJ2-7, with TRBD1 identical over 10 bases. Looked up from germline, CDR1 is MNHEY and CDR2 is SVGAGI. The CDR3 is 15 residues long. V lost 2 bases and J lost 4; bases outside the gene matches: 5.

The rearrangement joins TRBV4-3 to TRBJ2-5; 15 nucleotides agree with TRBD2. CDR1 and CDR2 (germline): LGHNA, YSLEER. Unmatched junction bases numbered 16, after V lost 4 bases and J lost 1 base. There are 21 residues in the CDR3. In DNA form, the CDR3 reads TGCGCCAGCAGCCTAACCCCATATCCGGGACTAGCGGGAGGTATCCAAGAGACCCAGTACTTC. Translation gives CASSLTPYPGLAGGIQETQYF.

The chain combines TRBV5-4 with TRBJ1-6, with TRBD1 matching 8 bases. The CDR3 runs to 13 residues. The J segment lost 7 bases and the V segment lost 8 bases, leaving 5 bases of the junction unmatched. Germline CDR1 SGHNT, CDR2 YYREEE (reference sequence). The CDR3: CASSGDRNSPLHF. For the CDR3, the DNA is TGTGCCAGTTCTGGGGACAGGAATTCACCCCTCCACTTT.